The rows below give T cell receptor beta chains drawn from one sample of a study of T cells in Graves' hyperthyroidism and ophthalmopathy. TCRdb reprocessed the multiplex PCR reads via MiXCR and lists one record per CDR3 protein. This repertoire shows 90,000 to 120,000 distinct CDR3 sequences, 16% found once; its top ten account for around 44%. The specimen was blood. Every receptor here comes from a woman aged 45-65 years with Graves' hyperthyroidism. The CDR3 runs from the conserved cysteine through the conserved F or W. Each record gives: V gene, clone size, J gene, D gene, CDR3 protein, CDR3 DNA. D genes are given only for firm matches. Rows give clone size only sometimes, using once, few, many, or a class for an expanded clone.

TRBV7-9	many	TRBJ2-1	.	CASGGANEQFF	TGTGCCAGCGGGGGGGCAAATGAGCAGTTCTTC
TRBV2	many	TRBJ2-3	TRBD1	CASSHGGQGMGMQYF	TGTGCCAGCAGTCACGGTGGACAGGGTATGGGTATGCAGTATTTT
TRBV30	many	TRBJ1-1	.	CAWSVRGGNTEAFF	TGTGCCTGGAGTGTCCGGGGGGGGAACACTGAAGCTTTCTTT
TRBV18	.	TRBJ2-5	TRBD1	CASSPMTGQETQYF	TGTGCCAGCTCACCCATGACAGGGCAAGAGACCCAGTACTTC
TRBV20-1	many	TRBJ2-3	TRBD1	CSGNWDRGPDTQYF	TGCAGTGGCAACTGGGACAGGGGTCCGGATACGCAGTATTTT
TRBV5-1	many	TRBJ2-3	TRBD2	CASSLVVLAGADTQYF	TGCGCCAGCAGCTTGGTCGTGCTAGCGGGAGCAGATACGCAGTATTTT
TRBV6-1	few	TRBJ2-6	TRBD2	CASSEGLAGGSGANVLTF	TGTGCCAGCAGTGAAGGACTAGCGGGAGGATCTGGGGCCAACGTCCTGACTTTC
TRBV7-9	.	TRBJ1-2	.	CASLDAGNYGYTF	TGTGCCAGCTTGGACGCAGGCAACTATGGCTACACCTTC
TRBV2	.	TRBJ2-2	TRBD2	CASSSSGRGTGELLF	TGTGCCAGCAGTAGTAGCGGGAGAGGCACCGGGGAGCTGCTTTTT
TRBV12-3/TRBV12-4	many	TRBJ2-1	.	CASSLGFLGEQFF	TGTGCCAGCAGTTTGGGATTCCTCGGTGAGCAGTTCTTC
TRBV19	many	TRBJ2-5	.	CASSRPGRTRETQYF	TGTGCCAGTAGCCGACCCGGGCGGACCCGAGAGACCCAGTACTTC
TRBV30	many	TRBJ1-1	.	CAWSMRGDTEAFF	TGTGCCTGGAGTATGAGGGGTGACACTGAAGCTTTCTTT
TRBV28	many	TRBJ2-1	.	CATTKSSYNEQFF	TGTGCCACGACGAAGAGCTCCTACAATGAGCAGTTCTTC
TRBV29-1	many	TRBJ2-5	.	CSVEVLPGETQYF	TGCAGCGTTGAGGTGCTGCCTGGGGAGACCCAGTACTTC
TRBV14	many	TRBJ2-1	.	CASSQTVGGYSYNEQFF	TGTGCCAGCAGCCAAACCGTTGGCGGTTACTCCTACAATGAGCAGTTCTTC
TRBV28	.	TRBJ2-1	TRBD2	CASSQTGTSGGNEQFF	TGTGCCAGCAGTCAGACCGGGACTAGCGGGGGAAATGAGCAGTTCTTC
TRBV7-2	many	TRBJ1-5	.	CASTPELGGQPQHF	TGTGCCAGCACCCCAGAGCTGGGTGGTCAGCCCCAGCATTTT
TRBV2	many	TRBJ1-4	.	CASGRQGNNENLFF	TGTGCCAGTGGGAGGCAGGGCAATAATGAAAACCTGTTTTTT
TRBV4-1	many	TRBJ1-1	TRBD1	CASSQGNRGMNTEAFF	TGCGCCAGCAGCCAAGGTAACAGGGGCATGAACACTGAAGCTTTCTTT
TRBV27	many	TRBJ2-1	TRBD2	CASSIEPGLAVSQFF	TGTGCCAGCAGTATTGAACCGGGACTAGCGGTGTCGCAGTTCTTC
TRBV27	many	TRBJ1-6	.	CASSNRANSPLHF	TGTGCCAGCAGTAACAGGGCTAATTCACCCCTCCACTTT
TRBV7-9	.	TRBJ1-2	.	CASSLGGPDGYTF	TGTGCCAGCAGCTTAGGCGGTCCGGATGGCTACACCTTC
TRBV28	many	TRBJ2-7	.	CASSFQGSSLEQYF	TGTGCCAGCAGTTTCCAAGGGAGCTCGCTCGAGCAGTACTTC
TRBV6-2/TRBV6-3	.	TRBJ1-1	TRBD1	CASSYHTTGVPRTEAFF	TGTGCCAGCAGTTACCATACCACAGGGGTCCCGCGGACTGAAGCTTTCTTT
TRBV7-2	.	TRBJ2-5	TRBD1	CASSQGQGDQETQYF	TGTGCCAGCAGCCAAGGACAGGGGGACCAAGAGACCCAGTACTTC
TRBV6-1	many	TRBJ2-7	TRBD2	CASSASFNSGKSYEQYF	TGTGCCAGCAGTGCCTCCTTTAATAGCGGGAAGTCCTACGAGCAGTACTTC
TRBV15	.	TRBJ1-1	.	CATSRDNGGVTEAFF	TGTGCCACCAGCAGAGATAACGGGGGGGTCACTGAAGCTTTCTTT
TRBV29-1	many	TRBJ2-1	TRBD1	CSAIRDRAPEFF	TGCAGCGCAATCCGGGACAGGGCTCCCGAGTTCTTC
TRBV28	many	TRBJ2-7	TRBD1	CASTLGETGVDEQYF	TGTGCCAGCACCTTGGGGGAAACAGGGGTGGACGAGCAGTACTTC
TRBV6-1	few	TRBJ1-1	.	CAGSVGLGETEAFF	TGTGCCGGCAGTGTGGGTCTGGGGGAAACTGAAGCTTTCTTT
TRBV7-3	many	TRBJ2-1	.	CASSTGRGSYNEQFF	TGTGCCAGCAGCACAGGCCGGGGCTCCTACAATGAGCAGTTCTTC
TRBV6-1	many	TRBJ2-2	.	CASSYWGGGAGTGELFF	TGTGCCAGCAGTTATTGGGGTGGGGGAGCCGGAACCGGGGAGCTGTTTTTT
TRBV10-3	.	TRBJ1-1	.	CAISESGSGQSTEAFF	TGTGCCATCAGTGAGTCGGGGTCGGGGCAGAGCACTGAAGCTTTCTTT
TRBV7-3	many	TRBJ2-1	TRBD2	CASSLKTSGRHEQFF	TGTGCCAGCAGCTTAAAGACTAGCGGGAGGCATGAGCAGTTCTTC
TRBV24-1	many	TRBJ1-2	.	CATSDPPRNYGYTF	TGTGCCACCAGTGATCCCCCTAGAAACTATGGCTACACCTTC
TRBV20-1	many	TRBJ2-3	TRBD2	CSASSRSGSILARDTQYF	TGCAGTGCTAGTAGCCGTAGCGGGAGCATTCTAGCAAGAGATACGCAGTATTTT
TRBV12-3/TRBV12-4	.	TRBJ1-3	.	CASSLVTEGNTIYF	TGTGCCAGCAGTTTAGTGACAGAAGGAAACACCATATATTTT
TRBV20-1	many	TRBJ1-6	.	CSAPREADTTYNSPLHF	TGCAGTGCTCCCCGCGAGGCGGATACAACTTATAATTCACCCCTCCACTTT
TRBV7-9	many	TRBJ1-2	.	CASSSADGLYGYTF	TGTGCCAGCAGCTCCGCGGACGGCTTGTATGGCTACACCTTC
TRBV19	.	TRBJ1-1	.	CASSSHMNTEAFF	TGTGCCAGTAGTAGTCATATGAACACTGAAGCTTTCTTT
TRBV5-1	few	TRBJ1-4	.	CASSLGVSVFEKLFF	TGCGCCAGCAGCTTGGGGGTCTCTGTTTTCGAAAAACTGTTTTTT
TRBV20-1	many	TRBJ2-1	TRBD2	CSASLAGGPNEQFF	TGCAGTGCTAGTTTAGCGGGAGGTCCAAATGAGCAGTTCTTC
TRBV18	many	TRBJ2-4	.	CASSLNGGISLAKNIQYF	TGTGCCAGCTCACTTAACGGCGGGATTTCCTTAGCCAAAAACATTCAGTACTTC
TRBV28	many	TRBJ2-1	.	CASSQDPRGNPFF	TGTGCCAGCAGTCAGGACCCCCGGGGGAACCCGTTCTTC
TRBV12-3/TRBV12-4	many	TRBJ2-7	.	CASSLARSSYEQYF	TGTGCCAGCAGTTTGGCAAGGAGCTCCTACGAGCAGTACTTC
TRBV29-1	.	TRBJ2-4	.	CSVRQENIQYF	TGCAGCGTTAGACAGGAAAACATTCAGTACTTC
TRBV7-2	many	TRBJ1-1	.	CASSFMDTNTEAFF	TGTGCCAGCAGCTTCATGGACACGAACACTGAAGCTTTCTTT
TRBV2	many	TRBJ2-2	.	CASSATPGQLNTGELFF	TGTGCCAGCTCGGCTACACCAGGACAGCTAAACACCGGGGAGCTGTTTTTT
TRBV7-2	many	TRBJ1-5	TRBD1	CASSLAPPGTVNQPQHF	TGTGCCAGCAGCTTAGCACCTCCAGGGACAGTTAATCAGCCCCAGCATTTT
TRBV6-2/TRBV6-3	.	TRBJ2-5	.	CASSYVETQYF	TGTGCCAGCAGTTACGTGGAGACCCAGTACTTC
TRBV18	many	TRBJ1-1	TRBD1	CASSPENRGTEAFF	TGTGCCAGCTCACCCGAAAACAGGGGCACTGAAGCTTTCTTT
TRBV29-1	.	TRBJ2-2	.	CSVEVRLNTGELFF	TGCAGCGTTGAAGTCCGACTGAACACCGGGGAGCTGTTTTTT
TRBV7-8	many	TRBJ1-5	TRBD1	CASSSTGDNQPQHF	TGTGCCAGCAGCTCTACAGGGGACAATCAGCCCCAGCATTTT